Here is one T cell receptor (beta chain) with its context. The data were obtained in a study of blood T cell repertoires in COVID-19. Across the study: Collection of acute and convalescent COVID-19 samples took place in the United States, Italy and Spain. T cells, B-cell-depleted T cells, or PBMCs provided the cDNA or gDNA that served as material.

The germline gives CDR1 LGHDT, CDR2 YNNKEL (reference sequence). The CDR3 sequence is 16 residues long. Losses at the gene ends were 0 bases for V and 2 bases for J; bases not matched to a gene: 7. In the source study's methods: Estimation of nucleated cell counts was performed using reference gene primer amplification. Produced via immunoSEQ multiplex PCR; TCRdb's table is partial and in-frame only. From that table come the V and J calls and clone size; the DNA was used to work out D and trimming. The sample has around 200,000 clones, approximately 81% seen once. Seattle enrolled patients during active infection and tracked them longitudinally.

This receptor was identified in a person aged 65-85 years with COVID-19, enrolled during active disease. The V and J genes are TRBV3-1 (or the pseudogene TRBV3-2) and TRBJ2-7, with 7 nucleotides matching TRBD2. Specimen: peripheral blood. CDR3 loop: CASSQDRGSTTYEQYF. In DNA form, the CDR3 reads TGTGCCAGCAGCCAAGATCGCGGGAGTACTACCTACGAGCAGTACTTC.